This TCR beta chain was documented in a study of blood T cells in healthy people across ages. CDR3 size: 15 residues. The germline V gene has CDR1 SGHTA and CDR2 FQGNSA. The germline V and J ends were trimmed by 1 base and 1 base, with 10 bases remaining between them. A J-beta primer mix and a sample-barcoded 5' primer were used in a second PCR of roughly 6 to 11 cycles. Each of the cDNA molecules was tagged by a template-switch adaptor with 12 random nucleotides. Every sample returned 3 million or more CDR3-containing paired-end reads. A single record per CDR3 protein comes from TCRdb applying MiXCR to the 5' RACE reads. Of approximately 940,000 distinct CDR3 sequences in the sample, 45% to 50% are singletons; the top ten hold 13%.

This TCR derives from a man younger than 45 in good health. The chain employs TRBV7-2 and TRBJ1-1; D is ambiguous. What was sequenced was blood. In DNA form, the CDR3 reads TGTGCCAGCAGCTTAGTAGGTCCTTCGAACACTGAAGCTTTCTTT. Protein product: CASSLVGPSNTEAFF. The full variable domain, rest sourced from reference TRBV7-2 and TRBJ1-1, is GAGVSQSPSNKVTEKGKDVELRCDPISGHTALYWYRQSLGQGLEFLIYFQGNSAPDKSGLPSDRFSAERTGGSVSTLTIQRTQQEDSAVYLCASSLVGPSNTEAFFGQGTRLTVV.